This T cell receptor beta chain was found in a study of regulatory T cells in long-lasting Graves disease. Whole-study findings and limits: Persistent disease was associated with favored TRBV28 usage and with favored use of TRBJ1-2 and TRBJ2-5.

Time point noted: newly diagnosed GD, antithyroid drugs for less than 3 months. RNA extracted from PBMCs served as the sequencing template. In germline, CDR1 is SEHNR, CDR2 FQNEAQ (reference sequence). The CDR3 is 14 residues long. V was clipped by 5 bases and J by 2 bases, with 12 bases between them. Combining iRepertoire HTBI primers with Arm-PCR of CDR3 regions, the authors built TCR beta libraries. TCRdb re-analysed the multiplex PCR reads in MiXCR, keeping a single row per CDR3 protein. The sample has approximately 390,000 distinct CDR3 sequences, roughly 16% seen once. This clonotype has more than one count but fewer than ten. What it recognizes is unknown. A further study also used this sample, focusing on T cells in Graves' hyperthyroidism and ophthalmopathy. That publication notes: Diagnoses used clinical symptoms, serum thyroxine and TRAb, thyroid ultrasound and orbital computed tomography.

The sequence derives from a woman aged 18-29 years with Graves disease. The gene calls are TRBV7-9 and TRBJ1-2; no clear D gene. The source material was peripheral blood mononuclear cells (PBMCs), sampled at new diagnosis, from a patient treated with antithyroid drugs. This chain's CDR3 is CASSTTGPNYGYTF. The DNA for the CDR3 is TGTGCCAGCAGCACGACCGGGCCCAACTATGGCTACACCTTC.